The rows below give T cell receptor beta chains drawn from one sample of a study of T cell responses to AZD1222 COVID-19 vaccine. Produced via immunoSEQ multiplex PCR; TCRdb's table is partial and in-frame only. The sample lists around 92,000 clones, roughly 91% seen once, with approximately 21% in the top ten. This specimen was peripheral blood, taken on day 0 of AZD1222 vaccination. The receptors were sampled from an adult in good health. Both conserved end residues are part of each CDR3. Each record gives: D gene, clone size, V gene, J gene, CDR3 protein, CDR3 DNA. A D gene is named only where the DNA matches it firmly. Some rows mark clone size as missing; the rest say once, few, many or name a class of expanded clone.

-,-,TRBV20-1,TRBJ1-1,CSAVARYEAFF,TGCAGTGCCGTGGCCCGGTATGAAGCTTTCTTT
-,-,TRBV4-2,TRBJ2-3,CASSQATDTQYF,TGTGCCAGCAGCCAGGCCACAGATACGCAGTATTTT
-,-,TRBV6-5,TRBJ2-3,CASSYRRGTDTQYF,TGTGCCAGCAGTTACCGTCGAGGCACAGATACGCAGTATTTT
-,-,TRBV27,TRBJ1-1,CASSFTPLNTEAFF,TGTGCCAGCAGTTTTACACCTTTGAACACTGAAGCTTTCTTT
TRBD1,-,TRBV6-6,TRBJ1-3,CASRRGTENFSGNTIYF,TGTGCCAGCAGACGAGGGACAGAAAATTTTTCTGGAAACACCATATATTTT
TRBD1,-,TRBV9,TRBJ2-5,CASSGGQGVWETQYF,TGTGCCAGCAGCGGGGGACAGGGGGTCTGGGAGACCCAGTACTTC
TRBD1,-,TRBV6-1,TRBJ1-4,CASSEGSGTVQLFF,TGTGCCAGCAGTGAAGGATCCGGGACAGTGCAACTGTTTTTT
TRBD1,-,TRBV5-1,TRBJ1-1,CASSQRQGRSNTEAFF,TGCGCCAGCAGCCAACGACAGGGGAGATCAAACACTGAAGCTTTCTTT
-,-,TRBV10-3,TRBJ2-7,CAIIDREDSYEQYF,TGTGCCATTATAGACAGGGAGGACTCCTACGAGCAGTACTTC
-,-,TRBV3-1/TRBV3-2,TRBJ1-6,CASSQVPRGNSPLHF,TGTGCCAGCAGCCAAGTGCCCAGGGGCAATTCACCCCTCCACTTT
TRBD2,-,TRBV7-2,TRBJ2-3,CASSPIAGGGTDTQYF,TGTGCCAGCAGCCCCATAGCGGGGGGAGGCACAGATACGCAGTATTTT
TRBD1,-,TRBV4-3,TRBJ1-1,CASSLGQQGRTEAFF,TGCGCCAGCAGCCTCGGGCAACAGGGGAGGACTGAAGCTTTTTTT
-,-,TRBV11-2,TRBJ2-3,CASSPRWAIDTQYF,TGTGCCAGCAGCCCTCGGTGGGCTATTGATACGCAGTATTTT
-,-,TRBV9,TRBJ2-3,CASSDTWTSTDTQYF,TGTGCCAGCAGCGACACCTGGACGAGCACAGATACGCAGTATTTT
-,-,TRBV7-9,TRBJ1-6,CASSPGVGPYNSPLHF,TGTGCCAGCAGCCCAGGGGTAGGGCCCTATAATTCACCCCTCCACTTT
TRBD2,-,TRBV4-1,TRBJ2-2,CASSQPGRGRSGELFF,TGCGCCAGCAGCCAACCCGGGAGGGGCAGGTCCGGGGAGCTGTTTTTT
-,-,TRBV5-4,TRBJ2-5,CASSPGPSGQETQYF,TGTGCCAGCAGCCCCGGACCGAGCGGACAAGAGACCCAGTACTTC
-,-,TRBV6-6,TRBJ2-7,CASGDSYEQYF,TGTGCCAGCGGGGACTCCTACGAGCAGTACTTC
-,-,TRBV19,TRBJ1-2,CASTPTWANYGYTF,TGTGCCAGTACCCCCACATGGGCTAACTATGGCTACACCTTC
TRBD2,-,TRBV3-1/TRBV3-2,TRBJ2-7,CASSQDLAGEGEQYF,TGTGCCAGCAGCCAAGATCTGGCCGGGGAGGGGGAGCAGTACTTC
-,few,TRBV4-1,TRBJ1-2,CASSQAGPRGGYTF,TGCGCCAGCAGCCAAGCCGGGCCCAGGGGTGGCTACACCTTC
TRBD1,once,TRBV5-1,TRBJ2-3,CASSSDRGATDTQYF,TGCGCCAGCAGCTCGGACAGGGGCGCCACAGATACGCAGTATTTT